Sequencing of this T cell receptor (beta chain) was carried out in a study of shared clonotypes between healthy human individuals. Assay execution proceeded at the deep level. Sequenced by immunoSEQ multiplex PCR; TCRdb stores in-frame clones only, minus some. Here the sample spans about 1.5 million clones, 95% to 99% being singletons. Study-wide results and caveats: Investigators collected only blood, and repertoires in tissues likely differ.

As for this clone: No antigen is known for it.

Germline V lookup: CDR1 MGHRA, CDR2 YSYEKL. The ends lost 1 base at V and 4 bases at J; junction bases unmatched: 7. The CDR3 runs 17 residues. The sequence was collected from a man aged 25 to 40 in good health. The V gene is TRBV4-1, the J gene TRBJ2-3; 11 positions agree with TRBD1. Sequencing was done on a sample of naive CD4+ T cells sorted from blood. Subset here: CD45RA+ positively selected. The CDR3 region has the DNA TGCGCCAGCAGCCAAGTCCCGGGACAGGGGGGCGCAGATACGCAGTATTTT. Amino acids: CASSQVPGQGGADTQYF.